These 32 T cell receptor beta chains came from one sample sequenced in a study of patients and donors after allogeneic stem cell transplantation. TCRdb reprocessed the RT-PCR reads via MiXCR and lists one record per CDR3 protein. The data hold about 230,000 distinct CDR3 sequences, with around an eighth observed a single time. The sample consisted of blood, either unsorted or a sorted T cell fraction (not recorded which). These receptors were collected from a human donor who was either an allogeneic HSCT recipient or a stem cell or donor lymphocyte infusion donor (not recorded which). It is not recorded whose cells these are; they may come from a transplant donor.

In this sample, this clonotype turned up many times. For the CDR3, the DNA is TGTGCCAGCAGCGTAGCTGGGACTTTGGAGACCCAGTACTTC. Its protein product is CASSVAGTLETQYF. The V call is TRBV9, the J call TRBJ2-5; possibly TRBD2 for D (6 bases). This CDR3 spans 14 amino acids. Trimming shortened V by 0 bases and J by 5 bases, and 11 bases separated the two germline ends. CDR1 and CDR2 (germline): SGDLS, YYNGEE.

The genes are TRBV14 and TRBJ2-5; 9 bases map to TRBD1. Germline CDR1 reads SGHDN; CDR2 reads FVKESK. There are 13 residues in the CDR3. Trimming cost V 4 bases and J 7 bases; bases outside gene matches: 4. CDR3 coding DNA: TGTGCCAGCAGCCGGGACAGGGAAGGGACCCAGTACTTC. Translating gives CASSRDREGTQYF.

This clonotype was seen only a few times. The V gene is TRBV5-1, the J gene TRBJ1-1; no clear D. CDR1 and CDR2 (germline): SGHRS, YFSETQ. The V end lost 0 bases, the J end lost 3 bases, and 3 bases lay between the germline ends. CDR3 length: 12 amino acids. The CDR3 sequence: CASSLGHTEAFF. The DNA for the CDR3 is TGCGCCAGCAGCTTGGGTCACACTGAAGCTTTCTTT.

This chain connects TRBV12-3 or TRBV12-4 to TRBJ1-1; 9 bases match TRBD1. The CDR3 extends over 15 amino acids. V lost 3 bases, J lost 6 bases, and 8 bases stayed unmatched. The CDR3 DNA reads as TGTGCCAGCAGTTTGACCCGGACAGGGGTGTCTGAAGCTTTCTTT. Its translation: CASSLTRTGVSEAFF.

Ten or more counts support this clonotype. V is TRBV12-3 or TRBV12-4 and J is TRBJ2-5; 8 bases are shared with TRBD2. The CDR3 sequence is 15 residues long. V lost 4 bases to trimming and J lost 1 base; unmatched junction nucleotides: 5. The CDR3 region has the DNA TGTGCCAGCAGTTCTCCGGCGGGGGGCCAAGAGACCCAGTACTTC. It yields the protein CASSSPAGGQETQYF.

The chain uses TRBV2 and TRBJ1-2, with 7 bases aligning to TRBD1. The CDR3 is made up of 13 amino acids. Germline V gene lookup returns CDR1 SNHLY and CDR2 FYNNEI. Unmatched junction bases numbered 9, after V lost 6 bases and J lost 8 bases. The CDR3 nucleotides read TGTGCCAGCAGACCTACAGGGGTTCACGGCTACACCTTC. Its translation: CASRPTGVHGYTF.

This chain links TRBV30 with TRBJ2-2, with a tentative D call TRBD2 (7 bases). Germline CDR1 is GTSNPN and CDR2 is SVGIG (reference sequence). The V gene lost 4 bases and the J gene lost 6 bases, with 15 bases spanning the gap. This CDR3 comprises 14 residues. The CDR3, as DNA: TGTGCCTGGAAGGGAGGGACACACGCCGGGGAGCTGTTTTTT. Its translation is CAWKGGTHAGELFF. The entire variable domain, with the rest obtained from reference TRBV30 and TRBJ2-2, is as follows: SQTIHQWPATLVQPVGSPLSLECTVEGTSNPNLYWYRQAAGRGLQLLFYSVGIGQISSEVPQNLSASRPQDRQFILSSKKLLLSDSGFYLCAWKGGTHAGELFFGEGSRLTVL.

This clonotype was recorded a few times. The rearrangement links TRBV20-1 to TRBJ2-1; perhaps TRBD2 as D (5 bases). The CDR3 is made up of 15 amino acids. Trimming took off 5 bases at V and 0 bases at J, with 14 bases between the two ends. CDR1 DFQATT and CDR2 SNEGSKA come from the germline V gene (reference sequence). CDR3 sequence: CSAEGGWSSYNEQFF. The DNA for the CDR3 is TGCAGTGCTGAAGGCGGGTGGAGCTCCTACAATGAGCAGTTCTTC.

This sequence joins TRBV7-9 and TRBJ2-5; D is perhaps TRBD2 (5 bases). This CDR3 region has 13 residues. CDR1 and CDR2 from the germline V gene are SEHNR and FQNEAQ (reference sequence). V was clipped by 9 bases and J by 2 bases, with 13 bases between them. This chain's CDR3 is CASCTGRQETQYF. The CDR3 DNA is TGTGCCAGTTGCACGGGGAGACAAGAGACCCAGTACTTC.

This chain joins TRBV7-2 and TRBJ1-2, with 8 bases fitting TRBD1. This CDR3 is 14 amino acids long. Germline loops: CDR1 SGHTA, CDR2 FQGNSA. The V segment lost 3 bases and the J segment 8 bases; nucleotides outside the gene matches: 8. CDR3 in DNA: TGTGCCAGCAGCTTCAAAGGACAGGGATCGGGCTACACCTTC. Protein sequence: CASSFKGQGSGYTF. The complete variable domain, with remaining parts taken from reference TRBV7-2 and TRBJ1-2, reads GAGVSQSPSNKVTEKGKDVELRCDPISGHTALYWYRQSLGQGLEFLIYFQGNSAPDKSGLPSDRFSAERTGGSVSTLTIQRTQQEDSAVYLCASSFKGQGSGYTFGSGTRLTVV.

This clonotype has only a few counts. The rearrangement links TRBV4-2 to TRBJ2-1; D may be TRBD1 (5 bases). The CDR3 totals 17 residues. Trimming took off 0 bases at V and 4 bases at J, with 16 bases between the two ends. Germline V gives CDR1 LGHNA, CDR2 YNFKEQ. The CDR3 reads CASSQDWQQGAYNEQFF. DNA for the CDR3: TGTGCCAGCAGCCAAGATTGGCAGCAGGGTGCGTACAATGAGCAGTTCTTC.

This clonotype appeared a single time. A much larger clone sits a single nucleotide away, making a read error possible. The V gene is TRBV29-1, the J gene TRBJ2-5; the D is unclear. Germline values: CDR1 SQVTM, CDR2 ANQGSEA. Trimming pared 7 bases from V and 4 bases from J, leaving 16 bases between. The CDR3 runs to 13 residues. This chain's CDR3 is CSALLVIGETQYF. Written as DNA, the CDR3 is TGCAGCGCCCTTCTGGTTATCGGAGAGACCCAGTACTTC. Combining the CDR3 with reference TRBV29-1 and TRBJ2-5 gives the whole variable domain SAVISQKPSRDICQRGTSLTIQCQVDSQVTMMFWYRQQPGQSLTLIATANQGSEATYESGFVIDKFPISRPNLTFSTLTVSNMSPEDSSIYLCSALLVIGETQYFGPGTRLLVL.

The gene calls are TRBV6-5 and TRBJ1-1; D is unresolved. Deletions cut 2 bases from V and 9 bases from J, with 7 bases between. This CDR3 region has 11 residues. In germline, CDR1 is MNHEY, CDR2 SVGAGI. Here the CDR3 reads CASSYDRKAFF. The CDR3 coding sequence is TGTGCCAGCAGTTACGATCGTAAAGCTTTCTTT.

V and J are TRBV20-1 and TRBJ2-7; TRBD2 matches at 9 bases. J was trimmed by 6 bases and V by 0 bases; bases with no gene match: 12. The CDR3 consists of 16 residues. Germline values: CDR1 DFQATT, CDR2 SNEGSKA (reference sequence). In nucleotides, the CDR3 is TGCAGTGCTAGAGAGACTAGCGGCCTTACCGGCTCCGAGCAGTACTTC. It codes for CSARETSGLTGSEQYF.

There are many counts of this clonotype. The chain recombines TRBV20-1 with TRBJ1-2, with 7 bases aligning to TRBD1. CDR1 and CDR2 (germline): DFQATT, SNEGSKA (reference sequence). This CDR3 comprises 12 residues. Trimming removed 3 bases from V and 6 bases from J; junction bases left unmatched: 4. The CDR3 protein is CSARTGFDGYTF. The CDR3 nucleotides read TGCAGTGCTAGGACAGGGTTCGATGGCTACACCTTC.

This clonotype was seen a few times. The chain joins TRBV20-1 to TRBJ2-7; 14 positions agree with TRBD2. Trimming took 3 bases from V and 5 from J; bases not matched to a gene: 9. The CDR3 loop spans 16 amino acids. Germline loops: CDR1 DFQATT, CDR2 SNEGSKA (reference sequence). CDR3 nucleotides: TGCAGTGCTAGCTCCCCGGGACTAGCGGGAGTCAACGAGCAGTACTTC. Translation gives CSASSPGLAGVNEQYF.

CDR3 sequence reads: CASSIGASVETQYF. The DNA of the CDR3 is TGTGCCAGTAGTATTGGGGCTAGCGTAGAGACCCAGTACTTC. This chain uses TRBV19 with TRBJ2-5; possible D gene TRBD2, 6 bases. The CDR3 extends over 14 amino acids. V lost 3 bases and J 4 bases, leaving 12 bases between the germline ends. Germline V CDR1 and CDR2: LNHDA, SQIVND (reference sequence).

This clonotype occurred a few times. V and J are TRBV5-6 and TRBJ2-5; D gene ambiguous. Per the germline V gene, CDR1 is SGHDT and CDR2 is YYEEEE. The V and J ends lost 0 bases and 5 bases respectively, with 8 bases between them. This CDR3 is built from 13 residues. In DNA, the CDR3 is TGTGCCAGCAGCTTGGCCAGATTTGAGACCCAGTACTTC. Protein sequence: CASSLARFETQYF.

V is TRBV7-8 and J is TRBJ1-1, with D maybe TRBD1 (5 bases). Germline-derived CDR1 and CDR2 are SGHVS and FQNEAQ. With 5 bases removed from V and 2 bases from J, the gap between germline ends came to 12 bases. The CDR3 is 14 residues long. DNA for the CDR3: TGTGCCAGCAGCCGGGGGGGACCTAACACTGAAGCTTTCTTT. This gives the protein CASSRGGPNTEAFF.

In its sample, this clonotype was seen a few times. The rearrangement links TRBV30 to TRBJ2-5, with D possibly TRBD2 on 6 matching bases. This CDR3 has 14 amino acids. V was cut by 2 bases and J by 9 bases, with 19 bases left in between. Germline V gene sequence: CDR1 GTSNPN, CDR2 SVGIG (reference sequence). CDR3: CAWSTRGAALSQYF. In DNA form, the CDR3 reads TGTGCCTGGAGTACCCGCGGGGCAGCGTTGTCCCAGTACTTC.

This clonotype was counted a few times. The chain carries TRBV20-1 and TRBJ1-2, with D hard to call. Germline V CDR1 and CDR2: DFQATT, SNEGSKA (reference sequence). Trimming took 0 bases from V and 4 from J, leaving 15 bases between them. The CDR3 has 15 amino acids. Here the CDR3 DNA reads TGCAGTGCTAGAGATCCGGCGGAGGGCAGCTATGGCTACACCTTC. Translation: CSARDPAEGSYGYTF.

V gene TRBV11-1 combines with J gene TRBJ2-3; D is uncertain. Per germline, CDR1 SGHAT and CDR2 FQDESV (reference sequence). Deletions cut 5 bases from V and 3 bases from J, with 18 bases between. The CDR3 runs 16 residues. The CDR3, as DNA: TGTGCCAGCAGCCTCTCCCCGACATCTCGAACAGATACGCAGTATTTT. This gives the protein CASSLSPTSRTDTQYF.

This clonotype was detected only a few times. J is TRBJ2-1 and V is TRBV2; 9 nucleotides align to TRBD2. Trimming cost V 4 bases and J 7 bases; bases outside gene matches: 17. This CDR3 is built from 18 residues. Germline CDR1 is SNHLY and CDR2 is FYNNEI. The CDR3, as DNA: TGTGCCAGCAGTGTTTTGGCGGGAGGGCCTGTGATAGGTAATGAGCAGTTCTTC. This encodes CASSVLAGGPVIGNEQFF.

This CDR3 is CSALDGGGANTEAFF. The CDR3 bases are TGCAGTGCTCTAGACGGCGGGGGGGCGAACACTGAAGCTTTCTTT. The chain links TRBV20-1 to TRBJ1-1; TRBD1 might be the D (6 bases). The CDR3 loop spans 15 amino acids. The germline gives CDR1 DFQATT, CDR2 SNEGSKA (reference sequence). V lost 5 bases and J 1 base, leaving 17 bases between the germline ends.

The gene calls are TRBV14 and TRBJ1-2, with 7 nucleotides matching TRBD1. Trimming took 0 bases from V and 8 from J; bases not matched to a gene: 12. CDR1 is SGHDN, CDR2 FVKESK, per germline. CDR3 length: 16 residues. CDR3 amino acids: CASSQDLRGQREGYTF. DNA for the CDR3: TGTGCCAGCAGCCAAGATTTAAGGGGGCAAAGGGAAGGCTACACCTTC.

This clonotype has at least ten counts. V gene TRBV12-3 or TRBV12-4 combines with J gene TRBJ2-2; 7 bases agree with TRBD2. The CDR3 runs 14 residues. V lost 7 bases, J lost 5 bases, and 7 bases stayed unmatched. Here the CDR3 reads CASNQQAGTGELFF. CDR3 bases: TGTGCCAGCAACCAGCAAGCGGGAACCGGGGAGCTGTTTTTT.

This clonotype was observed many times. This chain's CDR3 is CASSLETGRLGEQYF. CDR3 DNA: TGCGCCAGCAGCTTGGAAACCGGGAGGTTAGGCGAGCAGTACTTC. The chain employs TRBV5-1 and TRBJ2-7; 7 bases map to TRBD2. Unmatched junction bases numbered 9, after V lost 0 bases and J lost 6 bases. This CDR3 spans 15 amino acids. The germline V gene encodes CDR1 SGHRS and CDR2 YFSETQ.

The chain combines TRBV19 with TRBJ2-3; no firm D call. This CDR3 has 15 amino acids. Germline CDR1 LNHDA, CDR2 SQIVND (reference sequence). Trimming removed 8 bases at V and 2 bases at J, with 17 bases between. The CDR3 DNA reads TGTGCCAGTTCACCGTACCAGAGTATCACAGATACGCAGTATTTT. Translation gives CASSPYQSITDTQYF.

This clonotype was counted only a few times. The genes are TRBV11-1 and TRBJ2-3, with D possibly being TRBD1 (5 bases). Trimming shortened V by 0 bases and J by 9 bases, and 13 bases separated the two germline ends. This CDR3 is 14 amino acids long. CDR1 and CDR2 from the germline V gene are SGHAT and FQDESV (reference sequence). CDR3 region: CASSLARTAGTQYF. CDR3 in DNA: TGTGCCAGCAGCTTAGCGAGGACCGCAGGGACGCAGTATTTT.

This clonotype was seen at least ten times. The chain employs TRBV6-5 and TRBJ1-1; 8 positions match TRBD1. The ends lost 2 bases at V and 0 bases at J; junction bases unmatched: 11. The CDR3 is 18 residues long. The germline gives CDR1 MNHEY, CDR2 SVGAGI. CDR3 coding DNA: TGTGCCAGCAGTTACAGGAGCAGGGGGCTATTGGTGAACACTGAAGCTTTCTTT. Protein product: CASSYRSRGLLVNTEAFF.

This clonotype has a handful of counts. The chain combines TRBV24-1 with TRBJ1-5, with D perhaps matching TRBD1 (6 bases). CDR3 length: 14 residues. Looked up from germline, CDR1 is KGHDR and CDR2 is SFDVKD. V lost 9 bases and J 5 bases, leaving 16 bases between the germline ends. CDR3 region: CATADGTNYQPQHF. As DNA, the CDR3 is TGTGCCACCGCCGATGGGACAAATTATCAGCCCCAGCATTTT.

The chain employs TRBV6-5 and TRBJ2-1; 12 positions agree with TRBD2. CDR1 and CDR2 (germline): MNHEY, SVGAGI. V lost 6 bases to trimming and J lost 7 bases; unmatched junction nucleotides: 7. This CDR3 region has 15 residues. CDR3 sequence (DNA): TGTGCCAGCAGCTACCTAGCGGGAGGGGGGAATGAGCAGTTCTTC. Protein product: CASSYLAGGGNEQFF.